This is a list of T cell receptor beta chains from one sample in a study of cytomegalovirus exposure and HLA in healthy donors. Repertoires were generated with immunoSEQ multiplex PCR, while TCRdb's copy carries only in-frame clones and drops some. The sample has roughly 110,000 clones; about 64% are singletons. The specimen sequenced was PBMCs. The receptors derive from a man between 18 and 29 years old in good health and CMV-seropositive. Each CDR3 is given with its conserved first and last residue. The D gene is left open where the match is weak. Not all rows give a size; the values are once, few, many and, for expanded clones, a class.

v_call	j_call	d_call	clone_size	cdr3_aa	cdr3_nt
TRBV6-5	TRBJ1-5	TRBD1	once	CASSGGQEYQPQHF	TGTGCCAGCAGTGGGGGACAGGAGTATCAGCCCCAGCATTTT
TRBV29-1	TRBJ2-3	.	.	CSGGDRGSNTQYF	TGCAGCGGGGGTGACCGGGGGAGTAACACGCAGTATTTT
TRBV2	TRBJ1-2	TRBD1	.	CASKGAWGYTF	TGTGCCAGCAAGGGGGCTTGGGGCTACACCTTC
TRBV5-4	TRBJ2-3	TRBD1	.	CASSLGGQSTDTQYF	TGTGCCAGCAGCTTGGGGGGACAGTCCACAGATACGCAGTATTTT
TRBV21-1	TRBJ1-5	.	.	CASSNGTGPPQPQHF	TGTGCCAGCAGCAATGGGACAGGGCCCCCTCAGCCCCAGCATTTT
TRBV7-9	TRBJ1-1	.	.	CASSLTQGGTEAFF	TGTGCCAGCAGCTTAACGCAGGGTGGCACTGAAGCTTTCTTT
TRBV19	TRBJ1-1	.	.	CASSTTGKVGSTEAFF	TGTGCCAGTAGTACGACAGGTAAGGTGGGAAGCACTGAAGCTTTCTTT
TRBV7-9	TRBJ2-1	.	.	CASSWSMGQGNERQFF	TGTGCCAGCAGTTGGTCAATGGGCCAGGGCAATGAGCGGCAGTTCTTC
TRBV7-6	TRBJ1-4	.	.	CASSQDNGGEKLFF	TGTGCCAGCAGTCAGGACAATGGAGGGGAAAAACTGTTTTTT
TRBV29-1	TRBJ1-2	.	.	CSVEKGDGYTF	TGCAGCGTTGAAAAGGGGGATGGCTACACCTTC
TRBV28	TRBJ1-6	.	.	CASSLGRDGSPLHF	TGTGCCAGCAGTTTGGGCAGGGATGGTTCACCCCTCCACTTT
TRBV2	TRBJ1-5	.	.	CASSVQGTGQPQHF	TGTGCCAGCAGTGTACAGGGTACCGGTCAGCCCCAGCATTTT
TRBV5-1	TRBJ1-2	TRBD1	.	CASSGTGTGLGYTF	TGCGCCAGCAGCGGAACCGGGACAGGACTTGGCTACACCTTC
TRBV29-1	TRBJ1-1	.	.	CSVQANRAHTEAFF	TGCAGCGTACAGGCTAACCGGGCGCACACTGAAGCTTTCTTT
TRBV6-1	TRBJ2-1	.	.	CASSEDSSDEQFF	TGTGCCAGCAGTGAAGACTCGAGTGATGAGCAGTTCTTC
TRBV2	TRBJ2-2	.	.	CASSVLEELFF	TGTGCCAGCAGTGTACTCGAGGAGCTGTTTTTT
TRBV5-1	TRBJ2-7	.	.	CASSPGAPGSGSYEQYF	TGCGCCAGCAGCCCCGGAGCCCCGGGGTCCGGATCCTACGAGCAGTACTTC
TRBV6-4	TRBJ2-2	.	.	CASSDDREKAGELFF	TGTGCCAGCAGTGACGACCGGGAGAAGGCCGGGGAGCTGTTTTTT
TRBV25-1	TRBJ2-3	TRBD2	.	CASSEFGGGDTDTQYF	TGTGCCAGCAGTGAATTCGGCGGGGGGGACACAGATACGCAGTATTTT
TRBV19	TRBJ1-4	.	.	CASSRSDRLNEKLFF	TGTGCCAGTAGTAGGTCGGACAGACTAAATGAAAAACTGTTTTTT
TRBV5-4	TRBJ1-6	.	.	CASSRGGTSYNSPLHF	TGTGCCAGCAGCCGGGGGGGGACCTCCTATAATTCACCCCTCCACTTT
TRBV19	TRBJ2-5	TRBD1	.	CASSISGQGAHETQYF	TGTGCCAGTAGTATATCAGGACAGGGGGCTCATGAGACCCAGTACTTC
TRBV5-1	TRBJ1-5	TRBD1	.	CASSLSDRATEPQHF	TGCGCCAGCAGCTTGTCGGACAGGGCCACGGAGCCCCAGCATTTT
TRBV6-1	TRBJ1-6	.	.	CASRTADNSPLHF	TGTGCCAGCAGGACAGCCGATAATTCACCCCTCCACTTT
TRBV13	TRBJ2-3	.	.	CASSFWGRGEDTQYF	TGTGCCAGCAGCTTTTGGGGGCGAGGAGAAGATACGCAGTATTTT
TRBV5-1	TRBJ2-2	TRBD1	once	CASSFPGTVAGELFF	TGCGCCAGCAGCTTTCCCGGGACAGTCGCCGGGGAGCTGTTTTTT
TRBV2	TRBJ1-2	TRBD1	once	CASSGQGGKGGYTF	TGTGCCAGCAGCGGACAGGGGGGGAAAGGCGGCTACACCTTC
TRBV7-6	TRBJ2-7	.	few	CASSLGGSQGVTYEQYF	TGTGCCAGCAGCTTAGGAGGCTCGCAGGGTGTCACCTACGAGCAGTACTTC
TRBV5-4	TRBJ2-3	TRBD1	once	CASSLVARGLGTDTQYF	TGTGCCAGCAGCTTGGTGGCTAGGGGGCTGGGTACAGATACGCAGTATTTT
TRBV7-2	TRBJ2-3	TRBD1	.	CASSLRTGRTDTQYF	TGTGCCAGCAGCCTACGGACAGGGAGGACAGATACGCAGTATTTT
TRBV6-4	TRBJ2-3	.	many	CASSDSDFSTQYF	TGTGCCAGCAGTGACTCAGACTTCTCAACGCAGTATTTT